This T cell receptor (beta chain) appears in the sequencing data of a study of blood T cells in healthy people across ages (dated by TCRdb to the mid-2010s). In the study overall: Template switching captured roughly one uniquely barcoded TCR beta cDNA molecule per two T cells in model experiments. To track age-related changes in TCR beta repertoire diversity, the study relied on deep sequencing normalized with unique cDNA molecular identifiers. The donors were split into four age groups: young (average around 15 years), middle-aged (nearly 40), aged (about 56) and long-lived (more than 80). To avoid experimental bias, donors of different ages were spread randomly across the sequencing lanes. Using the same blood draw, the study looked at two additional independent replicas of 1 million unique cDNA reads for two donors, one aged 18 to 30 and the other aged 80 or older. The paper's findings and limits, for the study overall: A strong correlation was found between observed TCR beta diversity and the percentage of naive T cells measured by flow cytometry. Donor CMV infection status was unknown, potentially confounding age-related changes in expanded clonotypes. Observed TCR beta diversity per million T cells fell roughly linearly with age, and a significant reduction was already apparent by age around 44. Compared with the aged group, more naive CD4+ T cells, fewer expanded clones and increased TCR diversity were shown by the long-lived group, suggesting age selection. Estimates of total diversity based on one million sequenced T cells were considered lower bounds and underestimates. Because profiling used bulk unsorted PBMCs, naive and antigen-experienced compartments could not be compared conclusively.

Comments on this clonotype: Its binding antigen is unknown. No per-base quality is available; no much larger clone lies one base away.

Receptor libraries were prepared by 5' RACE. The sample was run on an Illumina HiSeq 2500. The second PCR ran for roughly 7 to 11 cycles and used a J-beta primer mix along with a sample-barcoded 5' primer. A template-switch 5' adaptor carrying 12 random nucleotides introduced a unique molecular identifier onto each TCR beta cDNA molecule. Each sample yielded at least 2.5 million CDR3-containing paired-end reads. All of the RNA was converted into first-strand cDNA using the Mint cDNA synthesis kit, with a TRBC-specific oligonucleotide serving as the primer. After uracil-DNA glycosylase treatment, a first 18-cycle PCR used universal primers M1SS and BC2_uni_R on all cDNA. On the authors' methods: Normalization of each sample was performed by random selection of 1 million high-quality reads, each carrying a distinct molecular identifier. Reads sharing molecular identifiers were discarded rather than binned into consensus sequences. MiTCR, run with a Q25 quality threshold and the strictest error-elimination algorithm, handled CDR3 identification, clonotype clustering and error correction. A nonparametric unseen species model using Euler transformation provided a lower-bound estimate of total TCR beta diversity. TCRdb handled the public reads itself, with Q25 trimming in fastp and clone calling in MiXCR, and kept productive beta chains. All rows with the same CDR3 protein become a single entry with the most common DNA and genes. In this record, the V and J calls reflect TCRdb's handling and not the investigators' own analysis. The sample table shows 800,000 to 1,000,000 distinct CDR3 sequences, and around 49% are seen once. Roughly 12% of the sample is held by the ten biggest clonotypes.

The donors were roughly 38 Caucasian individuals from Russia, aged 6 to 90 years, who were systemically healthy. Around 9.7 milliliters of peripheral blood were collected from each donor into EDTA-treated Vacutainer tubes. Ficoll-Paque density-gradient centrifugation was used to isolate PBMCs, with at least 7 million per sample. Total RNA, at least 5 micrograms per sample, was extracted from PBMCs with Trizol reagent. The percentages of naive CD45RAhigh/CD27high T cells were determined by flow cytometry on a PBMC aliquot from every donor. This TCR came from a man aged 25 to 40 in good health. The sequenced material came from blood.

The DNA is as follows: TGCGCCAGCAGCTTGGGAGTGTACCAAGAGACCCAGTACTTC. Its translation reads: CASSLGVYQETQYF. The chain employs TRBV5-1 and TRBJ2-5; the D gene cannot be resolved reliably. A distance of 6 bases separates the germline ends of V and J, which lose 0 bases and 0 bases respectively. From its cysteine to its phenylalanine, the CDR3 spans 14 amino acids. Only the CDR3 region is kept as DNA, spanning 42 bases read in frame from base 1. Taken from the germline V gene, the CDR1 and CDR2 loops are SGHRS and YFSETQ.